Each of the 15 T cell receptor beta chains below was sequenced from the same sample in a study of CD8+ T cells in alopecia areata (dated by TCRdb to the late 2010s). The library was built by means of the immunoSEQ multiplex PCR assay. RNA was extracted from all samples and reverse transcribed into cDNA as template for TCR sequencing. Imported from immuneACCESS, the table was reduced by TCRdb to in-frame sequences with V and J called. These copies leave out some clones; in studies compared against another copy, an unresolved V gene accounts for under half, and the cause of the remainder is not known. The sample data list 150,000 to 200,000 clones, and approximately 62% of these were observed just once. Jointly, the top ten make up over 12% of the sample. Sample time point, as interpreted from the label and publication: around 24 weeks on oral tofacitinib. The treatment or condition label corresponds to: oral pan-JAK inhibitor, 5-10 mg twice daily.

The sample was CD4+ T cells sorted from blood, taken at week 24, from a patient treated with tofacitinib. These receptors were taken from a human donor with alopecia areata.

This clone was observed once. The rearrangement uses TRBV20-1 and TRBJ2-5; D is undetermined. V lost 7 bases and J lost 5, with 11 bases in between. The CDR3 covers 11 residues. Germline assignment: CDR1 DFQATT and CDR2 SNEGSKA (reference sequence). The CDR3 DNA follows: TGCAGTGTAAGGGTGGGCGAGACCCAGTACTTC. Its protein product is CSVRVGETQYF.

This rearrangement joins TRBV29-1 to TRBJ2-1; 7 bases are shared with TRBD1. Germline values: CDR1 SQVTM, CDR2 ANQGSEA. The V and J ends lost 7 bases and 4 bases, in that order; junction bases with no gene match: 10. This CDR3 has 14 residues. The CDR3, as DNA: TGCAGCGCCCCCGGGACAGCATATTACAATGAGCAGTTCTTC. This codes for CSAPGTAYYNEQFF.

The CDR3 here is CASSLFGANTEAFF. CDR3 DNA sequence: TGTGCCAGCAGTTTATTCGGGGCGAACACTGAAGCTTTCTTT. This chain links TRBV27 with TRBJ1-1; possible D gene TRBD1, 5 bases. V was shortened by 1 base and J by 1 base, with 7 bases between the two germline ends. There are 14 residues in the CDR3. Germline CDR1 is MNHEY and CDR2 is SMNVEV (reference sequence).

A few counts support this clone. The junction and the germline gene differ at one end; a read error may be behind it. The chain is built from TRBV6-5 and TRBJ2-5; the D call may be TRBD1 or TRBD2 (5 bases each). The CDR3 runs to 13 residues. Per germline, CDR1 MNHEY and CDR2 SVGAGI. The CDR3 protein is CASSSERFGTSNF. The CDR3 DNA follows: TGTGCCAGCAGTTCAGAACGGTTCGGGACCAGCAACTTC.

The chain is built from TRBV30 and TRBJ1-5; no clear D gene. The CDR3 consists of 13 residues. The germline V gene has CDR1 GTSNPN and CDR2 SVGIG (reference sequence). The V and J ends lost 0 bases and 7 bases respectively, with 10 bases between them. The CDR3: CAWSVIVGQPQHF. CDR3 nucleotide sequence: TGTGCCTGGAGTGTAATAGTTGGACAGCCCCAGCATTTT. Full variable domain (outside the CDR3, taken from reference TRBV30 and TRBJ1-5): SQTIHQWPATLVQPVGSPLSLECTVEGTSNPNLYWYRQAAGRGLQLLFYSVGIGQISSEVPQNLSASRPQDRQFILSSKKLLLSDSGFYLCAWSVIVGQPQHFGDGTRLSIL.

This clone has a handful of counts. This chain's CDR3 is CASTKWTGGNSPLHF. In DNA, the CDR3 is TGTGCCAGCACTAAATGGACAGGGGGAAATTCACCCCTCCACTTT. This chain uses TRBV6-6 with TRBJ1-6; 10 bases align to TRBD1. The J segment lost 7 bases and the V segment lost 7 bases, leaving 7 bases of the junction unmatched. The CDR3 runs 15 residues. Per the germline V gene, CDR1 is MNHNY and CDR2 is SVGAGI (reference sequence).

This rearrangement joins TRBV27 to TRBJ2-1; 10 positions agree with TRBD1. The length of the CDR3 is 16 residues. From germline, CDR1 is MNHEY and CDR2 SMNVEV (reference sequence). Trimming removed 6 bases from V and 5 bases from J; junction bases left unmatched: 10. The CDR3 region is CASSHLPGQGNNEQFF. In nucleotides, the CDR3 is TGTGCCAGCAGCCACCTCCCGGGACAGGGGAACAATGAGCAGTTCTTC.

V gene TRBV5-1 combines with J gene TRBJ1-3; D unresolved. V shed 5 bases and J shed 0 bases, with 12 bases lying between them. The CDR3 consists of 15 residues. CDR1 is SGHRS, CDR2 YFSETQ, per germline. The CDR3 nucleotides are TGCGCCAGCAGAGCCGAGCCGAACTCTGGAAACACCATATATTTT. Translated: CASRAEPNSGNTIYF.

The V gene is TRBV18, the J gene TRBJ1-2; no clear D gene. Germline V gives CDR1 KGHSH, CDR2 LQKENI. The CDR3 length is 12 residues. Trimming took 3 bases from V and 8 from J, leaving 10 bases between them. CDR3 sequence reads: CASSPGPLGYTF. CDR3 nucleotide sequence: TGTGCCAGCTCACCGGGCCCGCTGGGCTACACCTTC.

The V gene is TRBV12-5, the J gene TRBJ2-3, with D perhaps given as TRBD1 or TRBD2 (5 bases each). There are 15 residues in the CDR3. The V and J ends lost 4 bases and 6 bases respectively, with 17 bases between them. CDR1 is LGHNT, CDR2 FRNRAP, per germline. In DNA form, the CDR3 reads TGTGCTAGTGGTTCCGGGGCAGGGTTTTACGATACGCAGTATTTT. Protein: CASGSGAGFYDTQYF.

The chain links TRBV5-1 to TRBJ1-2; D is ambiguous. The CDR3 is 12 residues long. V shed 0 bases and J shed 3 bases, with 3 bases lying between them. Germline V gene sequence: CDR1 SGHRS, CDR2 YFSETQ. CDR3 loop: CASSLGDYGYTF. The DNA of the CDR3 is TGCGCCAGCAGCTTGGGGGACTATGGCTACACCTTC.

V is TRBV25-1 and J is TRBJ1-5; the D is unclear. The CDR3 contains 13 residues. From germline, CDR1 is MGHDK and CDR2 SYGVNS. Trimming left V 4 bases short and J 6 bases short, with 10 bases between. CDR3 sequence: CASSVKAGQPQHF. The CDR3, as DNA: TGTGCCAGCAGTGTAAAGGCAGGTCAGCCCCAGCATTTT.

CDR3 sequence: CASNPNPGEWNTGELFF. The DNA of the CDR3 is TGTGCCAGCAACCCAAACCCGGGGGAATGGAACACCGGGGAGCTGTTTTTT. The V call is TRBV7-6, the J call TRBJ2-2, with D possibly matching TRBD2 (6 bases). There are 17 residues in the CDR3. The germline gives CDR1 SGHVS, CDR2 FNYEAQ. The V end lost 7 bases, the J end lost 1 base, and 19 bases lay between the germline ends. The whole variable domain, filled in from reference TRBV7-6 and TRBJ2-2, reads GAGVSQSPRYKVTKRGQDVALRCDPISGHVSLYWYRQALGQGPEFLTYFNYEAQQDKSGLPNDRFSAERPEGSISTLTIQRTEQRDSAMYRCASNPNPGEWNTGELFFGEGSRLTVL.

The rearrangement joins TRBV30 to TRBJ2-7; D ambiguous. CDR3 length: 14 residues. V lost 2 bases and J 0 bases, leaving 11 bases between the germline ends. Germline V gene data show CDR1 as GTSNPN and CDR2 as SVGIG (reference sequence). DNA for the CDR3: TGTGCCTGGAGTTACGGTATCTCCTCCTACGAGCAGTACTTC. Its protein is CAWSYGISSYEQYF.

Only one count was recorded for this clone. This chain links TRBV5-1 with TRBJ2-3, with a weak D call TRBD2 (6 bases). The CDR3 contains 15 residues. Trimming took off 5 bases at V and 0 bases at J, with 13 bases between the two ends. Germline lookup yields CDR1 SGHRS and CDR2 YFSETQ. The CDR3: CASSTGGPSTDTQYF. The CDR3 DNA reads as TGCGCCAGCAGTACCGGGGGACCGAGCACAGATACGCAGTATTTT.